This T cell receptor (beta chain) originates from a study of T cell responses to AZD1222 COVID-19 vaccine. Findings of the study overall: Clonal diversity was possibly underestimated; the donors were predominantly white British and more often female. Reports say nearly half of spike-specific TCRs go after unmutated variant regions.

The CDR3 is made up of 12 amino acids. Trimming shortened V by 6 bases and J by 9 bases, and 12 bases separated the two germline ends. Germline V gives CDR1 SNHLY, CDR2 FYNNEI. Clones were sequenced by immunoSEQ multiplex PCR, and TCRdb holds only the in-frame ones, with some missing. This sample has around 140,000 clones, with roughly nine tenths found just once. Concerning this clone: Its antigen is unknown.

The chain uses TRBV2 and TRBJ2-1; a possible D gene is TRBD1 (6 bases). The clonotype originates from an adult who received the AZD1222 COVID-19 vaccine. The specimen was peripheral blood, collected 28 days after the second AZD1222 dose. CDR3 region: CASRYGQLEQFF. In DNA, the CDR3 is TGTGCCAGCAGATACGGACAGCTTGAGCAGTTCTTC.